Below are 7 T cell receptor beta chains sequenced from a single sample in a study of shared clonotypes between healthy human individuals. Sequencing was performed with immunoSEQ multiplex PCR; in TCRdb, only in-frame clones are kept and a portion is missing. The data show approximately 740,000 clones, around 67% seen once. Sequenced sample: memory CD4+ T cells sorted from blood. Subset in this sample: CD45RA-negative fraction. All receptors come from a woman between 25 and 40 years old in good health.

This clone was seen only once. The chain combines TRBV5-1 with TRBJ1-3, with TRBD1 matching 7 bases. This CDR3 spans 18 amino acids. The germline V gene has CDR1 SGHRS and CDR2 YFSETQ. J gave up 2 bases and V 1 base, and 12 bases lay outside the gene matches. Here the CDR3 DNA reads TGCGCCAGCAGCTTGTTGAGCCGGGACAGTGCCGCTGGAAACACCATATATTTT. Translated, it gives CASSLLSRDSAAGNTIYF.

In its sample, this clone was seen many times. J is TRBJ1-1 and V is TRBV18, with TRBD1 as a possible D gene (5 bases). Trimming pared 2 bases from V and 4 bases from J, leaving 8 bases between. This CDR3 is built from 13 residues. Germline CDR1 KGHSH, CDR2 LQKENI. The CDR3 loop reads CASSPSGTTEAFF. The CDR3 nucleotides are TGTGCCAGCTCACCATCAGGGACCACTGAAGCTTTCTTT.

Of note for this clone: This sample also contains other DNA sequences that code for the same CDR3. The chain is built from TRBV2 and TRBJ1-2; D is undetermined. In germline, CDR1 is SNHLY, CDR2 FYNNEI. V gave up 3 bases and J gave up 9 bases, with 14 bases separating them. The CDR3 runs 13 residues. Here the CDR3 DNA reads TGTGCCAGCAGTGAGGACGGGCCCGGGAGCTACACCTTC. The encoded protein is CASSEDGPGSYTF.

This rearrangement joins TRBV19 to TRBJ2-2; D is tentatively TRBD1 or TRBD2 (5 bases each). Germline-derived CDR1 and CDR2 are LNHDA and SQIVND (reference sequence). V gave up 7 bases and J gave up 2 bases, with 14 bases separating them. This CDR3 has 15 residues. CDR3 DNA: TGTGCCAGTAAAAAAGGGACCGTAAACACCGGGGAGCTGTTTTTT. Its protein product is CASKKGTVNTGELFF.

CDR3 region: CASSFGQGLNTEAFF. CDR3 in DNA: TGTGCCAGCAGCTTCGGACAGGGCCTAAACACTGAAGCTTTCTTT. J is TRBJ1-1 and V is TRBV7-2, with 8 bases identical to TRBD1. V shed 3 bases, J shed 2 bases, and the junction held 5 bases outside the gene matches. The CDR3 sequence is 15 residues long. The germline gives CDR1 SGHTA, CDR2 FQGNSA.

The chain employs TRBV27 and TRBJ2-1; 11 positions match TRBD2. The CDR3 contains 16 residues. V trimming: 5 bases; J trimming: 5 bases; junction bases outside the gene matches: 8. Looked up from germline, CDR1 is MNHEY and CDR2 is SMNVEV (reference sequence). As DNA, the CDR3 is TGTGCCAGCAGTCCGGGGACTAGCGGAGGAGACAATGAGCAGTTCTTC. It codes for CASSPGTSGGDNEQFF.

J is TRBJ1-2 and V is TRBV11-1; tentatively, D is TRBD1 (5 bases). There are 14 residues in the CDR3. V was cut by 6 bases and J by 3 bases, with 14 bases left in between. Germline CDR1 and CDR2: SGHAT and FQDESV (reference sequence). CDR3 sequence (DNA): TGTGCCAGCAGAAGCAGGGAGAGAGACTATGGCTACACCTTC. It specifies CASRSRERDYGYTF.